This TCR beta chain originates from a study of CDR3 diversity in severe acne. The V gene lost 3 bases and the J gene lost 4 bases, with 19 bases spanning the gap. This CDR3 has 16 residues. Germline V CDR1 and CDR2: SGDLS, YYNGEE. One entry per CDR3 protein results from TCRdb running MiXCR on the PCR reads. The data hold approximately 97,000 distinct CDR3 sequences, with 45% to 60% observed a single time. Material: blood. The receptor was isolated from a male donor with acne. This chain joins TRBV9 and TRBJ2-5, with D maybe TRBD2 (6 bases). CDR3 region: CASSAGGGGIPETQYF. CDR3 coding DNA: TGTGCCAGCAGCGCTGGAGGTGGCGGGATCCCAGAGACCCAGTACTTC.